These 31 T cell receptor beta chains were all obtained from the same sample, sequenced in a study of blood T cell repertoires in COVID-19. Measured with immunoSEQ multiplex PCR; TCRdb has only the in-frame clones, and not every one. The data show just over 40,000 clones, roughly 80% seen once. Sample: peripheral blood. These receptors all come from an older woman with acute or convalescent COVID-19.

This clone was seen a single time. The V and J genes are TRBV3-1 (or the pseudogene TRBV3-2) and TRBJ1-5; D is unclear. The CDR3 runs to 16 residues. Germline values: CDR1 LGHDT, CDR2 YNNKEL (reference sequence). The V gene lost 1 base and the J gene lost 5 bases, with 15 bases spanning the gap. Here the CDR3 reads CASSQGGSRRDQPQHF. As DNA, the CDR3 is TGTGCCAGCAGCCAAGGAGGGTCTAGGAGGGATCAGCCCCAGCATTTT.

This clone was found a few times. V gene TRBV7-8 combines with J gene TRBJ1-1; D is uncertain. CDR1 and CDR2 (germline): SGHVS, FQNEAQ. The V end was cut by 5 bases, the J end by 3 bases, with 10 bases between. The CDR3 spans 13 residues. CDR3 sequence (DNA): TGTGCCAGCAGCCCGCAACATTACACTGAAGCTTTCTTT. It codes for CASSPQHYTEAFF.

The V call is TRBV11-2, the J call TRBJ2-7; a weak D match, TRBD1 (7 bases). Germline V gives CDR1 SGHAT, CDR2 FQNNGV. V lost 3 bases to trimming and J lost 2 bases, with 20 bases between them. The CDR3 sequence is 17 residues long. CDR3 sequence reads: CASSFRPGGTATYEQYF. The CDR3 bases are TGTGCCAGCAGCTTCCGCCCAGGGGGGACAGCAACCTACGAGCAGTACTTC.

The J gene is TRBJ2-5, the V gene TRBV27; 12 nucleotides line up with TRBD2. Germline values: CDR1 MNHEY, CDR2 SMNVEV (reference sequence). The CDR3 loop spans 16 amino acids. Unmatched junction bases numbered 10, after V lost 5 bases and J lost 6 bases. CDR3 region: CASSPGLAGLEKTQYF. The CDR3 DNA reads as TGTGCCAGCAGTCCCGGACTAGCGGGATTGGAAAAGACCCAGTACTTC.

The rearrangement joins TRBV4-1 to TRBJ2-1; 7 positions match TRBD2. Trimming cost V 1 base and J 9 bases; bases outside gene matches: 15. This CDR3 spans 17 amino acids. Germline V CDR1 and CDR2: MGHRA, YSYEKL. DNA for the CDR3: TGCGCCAGCAGCCAAGTCCCCCCGAGACTAGCTTACCGTGAGCAGTTCTTC. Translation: CASSQVPPRLAYREQFF.

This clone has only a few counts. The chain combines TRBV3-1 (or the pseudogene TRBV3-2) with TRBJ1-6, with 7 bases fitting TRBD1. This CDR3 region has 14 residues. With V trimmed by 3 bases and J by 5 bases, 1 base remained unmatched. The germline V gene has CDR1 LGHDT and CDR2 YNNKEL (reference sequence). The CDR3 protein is CASSQGTDNSPLHF. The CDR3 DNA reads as TGTGCCAGCAGCCAGGGGACAGATAATTCACCCCTCCACTTT.

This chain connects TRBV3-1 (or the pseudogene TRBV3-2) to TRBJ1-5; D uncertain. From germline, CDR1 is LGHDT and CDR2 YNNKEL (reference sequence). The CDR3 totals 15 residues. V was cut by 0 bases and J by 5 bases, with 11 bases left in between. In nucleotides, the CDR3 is TGTGCCAGCAGCCAAGATCCGGACTCGTATCAGCCCCAGCATTTT. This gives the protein CASSQDPDSYQPQHF.

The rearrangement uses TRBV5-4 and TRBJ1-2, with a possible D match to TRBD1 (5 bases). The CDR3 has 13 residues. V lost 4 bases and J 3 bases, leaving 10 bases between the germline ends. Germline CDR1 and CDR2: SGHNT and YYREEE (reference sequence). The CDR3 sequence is CASSPGQDYGYTF. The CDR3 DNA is TGTGCCAGCAGCCCTGGACAAGACTATGGCTACACCTTC. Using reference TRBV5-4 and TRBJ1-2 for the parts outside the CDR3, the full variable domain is ETGVTQSPTHLIKTRGQQVTLRCSSQSGHNTVSWYQQALGQGPQFIFQYYREEENGRGNFPPRFSGLQFPNYSSELNVNALELDDSALYLCASSPGQDYGYTFGSGTRLTVV.

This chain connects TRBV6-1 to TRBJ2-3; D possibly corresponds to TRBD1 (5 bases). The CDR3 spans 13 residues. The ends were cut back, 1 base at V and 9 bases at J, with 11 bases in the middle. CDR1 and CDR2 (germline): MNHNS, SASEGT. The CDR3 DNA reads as TGTGCCAGCAGTGAAGTAGGGGCAGGGACGCAGTATTTT. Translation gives CASSEVGAGTQYF.

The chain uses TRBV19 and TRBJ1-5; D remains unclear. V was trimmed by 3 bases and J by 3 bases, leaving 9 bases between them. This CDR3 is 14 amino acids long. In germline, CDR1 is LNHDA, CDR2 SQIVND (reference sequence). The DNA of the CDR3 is TGTGCCAGTAGTATGCGACGGGTCAATCAGCCCCAGCATTTT. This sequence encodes CASSMRRVNQPQHF. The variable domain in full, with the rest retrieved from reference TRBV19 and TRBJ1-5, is DGGITQSPKYLFRKEGQNVTLSCEQNLNHDAMYWYRQDPGQGLRLIYYSQIVNDFQKGDIAEGYSVSREKKESFPLTVTSAQKNPTAFYLCASSMRRVNQPQHFGDGTRLSIL.

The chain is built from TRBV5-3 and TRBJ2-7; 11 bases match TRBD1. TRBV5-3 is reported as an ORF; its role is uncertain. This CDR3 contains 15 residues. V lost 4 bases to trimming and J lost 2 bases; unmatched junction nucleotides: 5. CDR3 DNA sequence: TGTGCCAGAAGCCAACCGGGACAGGGGGCCTACGAGCAGTACTTC. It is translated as CARSQPGQGAYEQYF.

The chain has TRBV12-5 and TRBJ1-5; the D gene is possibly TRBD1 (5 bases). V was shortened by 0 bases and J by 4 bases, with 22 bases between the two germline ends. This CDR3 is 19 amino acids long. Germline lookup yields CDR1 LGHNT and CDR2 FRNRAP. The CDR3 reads CASGLVSPSGGGGNQPQHF. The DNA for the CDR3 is TGTGCTAGTGGTTTGGTATCCCCTAGCGGGGGAGGAGGAAATCAGCCCCAGCATTTT. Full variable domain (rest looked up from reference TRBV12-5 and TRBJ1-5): DARVTQTPRHKVTEMGQEVTMRCQPILGHNTVFWYRQTMMQGLELLAYFRNRAPLDDSGMPKDRFSAEMPDATLATLKIQPSEPRDSAVYFCASGLVSPSGGGGNQPQHFGDGTRLSIL.

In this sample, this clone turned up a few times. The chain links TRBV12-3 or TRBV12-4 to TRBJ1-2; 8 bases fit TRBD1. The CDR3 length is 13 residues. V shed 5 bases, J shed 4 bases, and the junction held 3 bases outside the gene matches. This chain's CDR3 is CASSPGQVYGYTF. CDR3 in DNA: TGTGCCAGCAGTCCGGGACAGGTCTATGGCTACACCTTC.

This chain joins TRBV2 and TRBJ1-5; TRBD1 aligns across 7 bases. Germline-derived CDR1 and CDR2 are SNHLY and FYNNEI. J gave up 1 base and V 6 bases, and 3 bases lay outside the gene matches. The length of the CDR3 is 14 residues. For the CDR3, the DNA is TGTGCCAGCAGAGTCAGGGGGAGCAATCAGCCCCAGCATTTT. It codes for CASRVRGSNQPQHF.

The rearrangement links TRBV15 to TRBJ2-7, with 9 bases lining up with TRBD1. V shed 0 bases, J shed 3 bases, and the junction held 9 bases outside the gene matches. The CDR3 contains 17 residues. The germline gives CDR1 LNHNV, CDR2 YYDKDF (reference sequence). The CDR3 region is CATSRDPVSTGGYEQYF. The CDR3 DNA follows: TGTGCCACCAGCAGAGATCCGGTTTCGACAGGGGGCTACGAGCAGTACTTC.

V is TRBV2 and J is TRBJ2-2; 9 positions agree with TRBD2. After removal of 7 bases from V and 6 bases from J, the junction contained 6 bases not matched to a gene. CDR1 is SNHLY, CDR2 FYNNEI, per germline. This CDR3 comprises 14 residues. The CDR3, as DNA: TGTGCCAGCACGCGGAGCGGGGGGTCCGGGGAGCTGTTTTTT. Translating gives CASTRSGGSGELFF.

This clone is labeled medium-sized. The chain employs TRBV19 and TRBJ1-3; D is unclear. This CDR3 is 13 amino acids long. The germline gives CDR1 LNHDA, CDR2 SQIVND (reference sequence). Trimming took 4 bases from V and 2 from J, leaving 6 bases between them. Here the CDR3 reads CASSSATGNTIYF. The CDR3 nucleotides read TGTGCCAGTAGTAGTGCGACTGGAAACACCATATATTTT.

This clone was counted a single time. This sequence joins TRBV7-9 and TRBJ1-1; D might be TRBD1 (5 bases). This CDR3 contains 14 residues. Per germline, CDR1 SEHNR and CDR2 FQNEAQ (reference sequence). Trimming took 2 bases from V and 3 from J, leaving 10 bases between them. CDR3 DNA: TGTGCCAGCAGCTTAACGACAGTTCACACTGAAGCTTTCTTT. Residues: CASSLTTVHTEAFF.

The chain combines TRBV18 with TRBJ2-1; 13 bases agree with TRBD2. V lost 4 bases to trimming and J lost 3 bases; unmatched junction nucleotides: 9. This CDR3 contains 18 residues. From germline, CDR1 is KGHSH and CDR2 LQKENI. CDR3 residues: CASSLKRGLAGLYNEQFF. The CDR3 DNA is TGTGCCAGCTCACTAAAGCGGGGACTAGCGGGACTCTACAATGAGCAGTTCTTC.

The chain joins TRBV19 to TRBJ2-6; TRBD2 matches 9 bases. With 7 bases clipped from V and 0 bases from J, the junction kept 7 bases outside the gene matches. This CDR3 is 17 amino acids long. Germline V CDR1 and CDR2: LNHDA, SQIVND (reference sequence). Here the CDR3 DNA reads TGTGCCAGTATGGTAGCGGGAGCCCACTCTGGGGCCAACGTCCTGACTTTC. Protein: CASMVAGAHSGANVLTF.

The CDR3, as DNA: TGTGCCAGCAGCTCGCCGCGTGCAACTAATGAAAAACTGTTTTTT. Translating gives CASSSPRATNEKLFF. The chain couples TRBV7-9 to TRBJ1-4; unclear D gene. The germline gives CDR1 SEHNR, CDR2 FQNEAQ (reference sequence). The V end was cut by 4 bases, the J end by 0 bases, with 9 bases between. This CDR3 comprises 15 residues.

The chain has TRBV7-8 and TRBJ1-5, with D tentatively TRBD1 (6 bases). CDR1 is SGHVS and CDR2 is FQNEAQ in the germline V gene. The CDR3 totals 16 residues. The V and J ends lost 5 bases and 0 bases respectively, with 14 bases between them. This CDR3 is CASSLRDRNSNQPQHF. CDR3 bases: TGTGCCAGCAGCCTAAGAGACAGGAATAGCAATCAGCCCCAGCATTTT.

CDR3 loop: CSVRGTRGAYF. CDR3 sequence (DNA): TGCAGCGTTCGAGGCACTCGCGGGGCATATTTT. The rearrangement links TRBV29-1 to TRBJ1-3; a possible D gene is TRBD1 (5 bases). CDR3 length equals 11 residues. Germline lookup yields CDR1 SQVTM and CDR2 ANQGSEA. Trimming shortened V by 5 bases and J by 15 bases, and 17 bases separated the two germline ends.

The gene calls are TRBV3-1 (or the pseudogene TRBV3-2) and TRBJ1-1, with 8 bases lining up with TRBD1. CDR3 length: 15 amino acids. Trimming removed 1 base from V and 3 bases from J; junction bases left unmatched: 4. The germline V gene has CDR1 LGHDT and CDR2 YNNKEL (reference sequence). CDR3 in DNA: TGTGCCAGCAGCCAAGGGGACAGGCCTTACACTGAAGCTTTCTTT. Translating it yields CASSQGDRPYTEAFF.

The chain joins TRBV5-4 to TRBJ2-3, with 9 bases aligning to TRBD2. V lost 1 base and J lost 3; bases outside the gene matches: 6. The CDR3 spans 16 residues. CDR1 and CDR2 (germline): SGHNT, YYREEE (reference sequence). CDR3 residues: CASSLSSGEGTDTQYF. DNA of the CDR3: TGTGCCAGCAGCTTGTCTAGCGGGGAGGGGACAGATACGCAGTATTTT.

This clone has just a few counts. The CDR3 coding sequence is TGTGCCAGCAGCTTAGGCCCCAATCAGCCCCAGCATTTT. It yields the protein CASSLGPNQPQHF. The chain combines TRBV7-3 with TRBJ1-5; no reliable D call. Germline assignment: CDR1 SGHTA and CDR2 FQGTGA. This CDR3 has 13 residues. Trimming removed 2 bases from V and 3 bases from J, with 5 bases in between.

In DNA form, the CDR3 reads TGTGCCAGCAGTTTATTTGCGAGAAACACCATATATTTT. It specifies CASSLFARNTIYF. J is TRBJ1-3 and V is TRBV28; D is undetermined. Germline V gives CDR1 MDHEN, CDR2 SYDVKM. CDR3 length: 13 amino acids. V lost 1 base and J lost 5, with 6 bases in between.

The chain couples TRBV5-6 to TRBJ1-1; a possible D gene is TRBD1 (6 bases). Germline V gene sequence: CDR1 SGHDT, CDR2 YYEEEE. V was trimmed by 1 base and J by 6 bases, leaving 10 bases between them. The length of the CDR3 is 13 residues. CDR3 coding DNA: TGTGCCAGCAGCTTGTATTACAGGGCTGAAGCTTTCTTT. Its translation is CASSLYYRAEAFF. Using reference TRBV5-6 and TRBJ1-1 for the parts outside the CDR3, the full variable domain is DAGVTQSPTHLIKTRGQQVTLRCSPKSGHDTVSWYQQALGQGPQFIFQYYEEEERQRGNFPDRFSGHQFPNYSSELNVNALLLGDSALYLCASSLYYRAEAFFGQGTRLTVV.

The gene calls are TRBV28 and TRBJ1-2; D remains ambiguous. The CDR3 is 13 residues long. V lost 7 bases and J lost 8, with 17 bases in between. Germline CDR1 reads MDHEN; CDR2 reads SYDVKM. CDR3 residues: CASTYGVGYGYTF. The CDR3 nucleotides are TGTGCCAGCACCTACGGGGTGGGGTACGGCTACACCTTC.

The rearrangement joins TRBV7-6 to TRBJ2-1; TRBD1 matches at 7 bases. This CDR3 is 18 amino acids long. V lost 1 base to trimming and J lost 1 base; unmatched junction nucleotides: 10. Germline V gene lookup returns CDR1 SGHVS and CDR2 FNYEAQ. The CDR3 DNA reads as TGTGCCAGCAGCTTAGGACAGGGACAATTAAGGTCCTACAATGAGCAGTTCTTC. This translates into CASSLGQGQLRSYNEQFF.

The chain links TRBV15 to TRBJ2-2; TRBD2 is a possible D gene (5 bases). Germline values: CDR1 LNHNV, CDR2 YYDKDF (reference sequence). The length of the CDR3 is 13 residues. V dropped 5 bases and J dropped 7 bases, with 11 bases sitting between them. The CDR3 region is CATSRRRGGELFF. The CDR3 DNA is TGTGCCACCAGCCGGCGTCGGGGCGGGGAGCTGTTTTTT.